This TCR beta chain is from a study of CD8 T cells in Susac syndrome. General study results and limits: Only a relatively small number of individuals were included in the TCR sequencing and HLA analysis.

Worth noting for this clonotype: Its cognate antigen is unknown.

TCR beta was sequenced from blood CD8+ and CD4+ T cells. Healthy donors were controls matched for age and sex. V trimming: 2 bases; J trimming: 3 bases; junction bases outside the gene matches: 9. The CDR3 loop spans 16 amino acids. Looked up from germline, CDR1 is MDHEN and CDR2 is SYDVKM. With random hexamers, reverse transcription was performed on about 0.45 to 1 ug of RNA. Coverage of TCR beta CDR3 amplification by immunoSEQ multiplex PCR extended to 54 Vbeta and 13 Jbeta. TCRdb re-derived calls from the immunoSEQ multiplex PCR reads in MiXCR, one entry per CDR3 protein. The table lists more than 130,000 distinct CDR3 sequences, about 94% of them singletons.

Sample: CD8+ T cells from PBMCs. The rearrangement links TRBV28 to TRBJ2-7; 8 nucleotides match TRBD1. The source of this sequence is a human donor in good health. CDR3 bases: TGTGCCAGCAGTTTAGTCCAGGGGGCTCCCTTCTACGAGCAGTACTTC. Protein product: CASSLVQGAPFYEQYF. Variable domain in full (rest from reference TRBV28 and TRBJ2-7): DVKVTQSSRYLVKRTGEKVFLECVQDMDHENMFWYRQDPGLGLRLIYFSYDVKMKEKGDIPEGYSVSREKKERFSLILESASTNQTSMYLCASSLVQGAPFYEQYFGPGTRLTVT.